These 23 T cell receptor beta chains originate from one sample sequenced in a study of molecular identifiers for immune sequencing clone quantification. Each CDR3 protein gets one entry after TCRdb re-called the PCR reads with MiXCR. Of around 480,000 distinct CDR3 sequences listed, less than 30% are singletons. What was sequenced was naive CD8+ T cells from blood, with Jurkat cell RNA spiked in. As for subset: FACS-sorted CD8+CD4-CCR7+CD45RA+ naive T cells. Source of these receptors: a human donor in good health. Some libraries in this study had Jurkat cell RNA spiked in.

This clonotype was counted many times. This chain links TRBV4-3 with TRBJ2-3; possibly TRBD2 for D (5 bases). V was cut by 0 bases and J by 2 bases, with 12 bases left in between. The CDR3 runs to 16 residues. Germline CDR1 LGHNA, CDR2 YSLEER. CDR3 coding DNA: TGCGCCAGCAGCCAAGAGAGGGTTTCATACACAGATACGCAGTATTTT. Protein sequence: CASSQERVSYTDTQYF.

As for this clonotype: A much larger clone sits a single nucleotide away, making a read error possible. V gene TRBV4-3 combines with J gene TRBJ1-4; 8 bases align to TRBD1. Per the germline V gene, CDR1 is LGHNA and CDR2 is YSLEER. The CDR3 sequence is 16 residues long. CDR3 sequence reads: CASSQDRTGYAEKLLF. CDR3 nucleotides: TGCGCCAGCAGCCAAGATCGGACAGGGTACGCTGAAAAACTGCTTTTT.

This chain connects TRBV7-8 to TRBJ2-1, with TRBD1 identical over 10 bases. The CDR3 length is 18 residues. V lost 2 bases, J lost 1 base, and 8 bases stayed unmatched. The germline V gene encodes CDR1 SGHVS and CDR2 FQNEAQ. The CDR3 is CASSLSTGTGESYNEQFF. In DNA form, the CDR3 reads TGTGCCAGCAGCTTAAGCACAGGGACAGGGGAATCCTACAATGAGCAGTTCTTC. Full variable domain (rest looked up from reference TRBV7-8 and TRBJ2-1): GAGVSQSPRYKVAKRGQDVALRCDPISGHVSLFWYQQALGQGPEFLTYFQNEAQLDKSGLPSDRFFAERPEGSVSTLKIQRTQQEDSAVYLCASSLSTGTGESYNEQFFGPGTRLTVL.

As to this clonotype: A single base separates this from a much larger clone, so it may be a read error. In DNA form, the CDR3 reads TGTGCCAGCTGTCGTACAGGGGGAGATACGCAGTATTTT. Its translation is CASCRTGGDTQYF. The V and J genes are TRBV7-7 and TRBJ2-3; 8 nucleotides match TRBD1. The germline V gene encodes CDR1 SSHAT and CDR2 FNYEAQ (reference sequence). V was pared by 8 bases and J by 5 bases, with 6 bases of the junction left unmatched. The CDR3 covers 13 residues.

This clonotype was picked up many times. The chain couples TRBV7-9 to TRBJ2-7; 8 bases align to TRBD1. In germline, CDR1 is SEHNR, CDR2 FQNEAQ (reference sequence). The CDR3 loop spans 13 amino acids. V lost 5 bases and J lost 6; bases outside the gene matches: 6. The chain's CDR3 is CASSPKTGVEQYF. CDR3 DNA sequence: TGTGCCAGCAGCCCGAAGACAGGGGTCGAGCAGTACTTC.

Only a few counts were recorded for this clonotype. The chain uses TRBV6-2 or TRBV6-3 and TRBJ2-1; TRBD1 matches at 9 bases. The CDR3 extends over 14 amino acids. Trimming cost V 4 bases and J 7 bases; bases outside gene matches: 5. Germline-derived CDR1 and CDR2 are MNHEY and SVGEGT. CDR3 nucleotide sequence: TGTGCCAGCAGTTTCGGGACAGGGTCGAATGAGCAGTTCTTC. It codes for CASSFGTGSNEQFF.

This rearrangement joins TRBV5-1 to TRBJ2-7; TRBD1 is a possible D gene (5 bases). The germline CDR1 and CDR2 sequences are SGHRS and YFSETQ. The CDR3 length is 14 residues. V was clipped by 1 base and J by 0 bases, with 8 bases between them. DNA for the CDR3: TGCGCCAGCAGCTTGTTTCAGGGCTCCTACGAGCAGTACTTC. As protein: CASSLFQGSYEQYF.

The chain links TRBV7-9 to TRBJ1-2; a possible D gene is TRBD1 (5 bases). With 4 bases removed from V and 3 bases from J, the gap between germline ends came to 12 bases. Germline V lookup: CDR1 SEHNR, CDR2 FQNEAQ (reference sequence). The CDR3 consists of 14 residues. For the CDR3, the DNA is TGTGCCAGCAGCTCAGGCGGGGGATACTATGGCTACACCTTC. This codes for CASSSGGGYYGYTF.

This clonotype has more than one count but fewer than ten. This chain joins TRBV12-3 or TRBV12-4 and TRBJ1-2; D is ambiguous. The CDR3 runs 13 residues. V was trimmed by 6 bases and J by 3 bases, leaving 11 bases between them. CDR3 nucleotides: TGTGCCAGCAGCCAATCACTCCACTATGGCTACACCTTC. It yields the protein CASSQSLHYGYTF.

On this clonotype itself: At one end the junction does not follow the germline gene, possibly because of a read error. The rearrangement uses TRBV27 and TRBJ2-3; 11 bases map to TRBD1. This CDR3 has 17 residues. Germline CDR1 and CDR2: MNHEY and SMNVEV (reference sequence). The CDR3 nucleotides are TGTGTCAGCAGCCTCATCCGGACAGGGGGCTCCACAGATACGCAGTATTTT. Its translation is CVSSLIRTGGSTDTQYF.

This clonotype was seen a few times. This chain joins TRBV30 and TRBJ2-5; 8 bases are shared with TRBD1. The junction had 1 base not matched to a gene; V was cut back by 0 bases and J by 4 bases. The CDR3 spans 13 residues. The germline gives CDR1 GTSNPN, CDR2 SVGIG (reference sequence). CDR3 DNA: TGTGCCTGGAGTGTAACAGGGGGAGAGACCCAGTACTTC. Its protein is CAWSVTGGETQYF.

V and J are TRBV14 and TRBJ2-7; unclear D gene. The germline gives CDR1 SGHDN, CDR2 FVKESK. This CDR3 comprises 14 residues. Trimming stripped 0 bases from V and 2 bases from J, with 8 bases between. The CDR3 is CASSQELTPYEQYF. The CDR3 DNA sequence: TGTGCCAGCAGCCAAGAATTAACGCCCTACGAGCAGTACTTC.

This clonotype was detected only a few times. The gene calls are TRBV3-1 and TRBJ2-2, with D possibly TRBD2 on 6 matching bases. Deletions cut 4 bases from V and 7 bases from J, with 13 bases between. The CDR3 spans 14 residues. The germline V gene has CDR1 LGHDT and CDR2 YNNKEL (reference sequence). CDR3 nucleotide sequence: TGTGCCAGCAGCCCGGGGCGGGGAATCGGGGAGCTGTTTTTT. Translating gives CASSPGRGIGELFF. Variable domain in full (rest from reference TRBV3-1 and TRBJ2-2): DTAVSQTPKYLVTQMGNDKSIKCEQNLGHDTMYWYKQDSKKFLKIMFSYNNKELIINETVPNRFSPKSPDKAHLNLHINSLELGDSAVYFCASSPGRGIGELFFGEGSRLTVL.

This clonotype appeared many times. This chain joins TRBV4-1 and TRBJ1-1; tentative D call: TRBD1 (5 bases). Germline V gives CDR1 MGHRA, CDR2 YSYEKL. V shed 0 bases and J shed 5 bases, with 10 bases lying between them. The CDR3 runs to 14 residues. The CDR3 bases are TGCGCCAGCAGCCAAGAGCCAGGGAATACTGAAGCTTTCTTT. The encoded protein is CASSQEPGNTEAFF.

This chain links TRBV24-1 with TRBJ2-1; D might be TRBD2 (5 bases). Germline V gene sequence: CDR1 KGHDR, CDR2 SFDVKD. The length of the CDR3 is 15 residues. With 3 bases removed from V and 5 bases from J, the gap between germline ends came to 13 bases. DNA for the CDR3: TGTGCCACCAGTGATCTAGCTCCGGGCCACAATGAGCAGTTCTTC. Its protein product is CATSDLAPGHNEQFF.

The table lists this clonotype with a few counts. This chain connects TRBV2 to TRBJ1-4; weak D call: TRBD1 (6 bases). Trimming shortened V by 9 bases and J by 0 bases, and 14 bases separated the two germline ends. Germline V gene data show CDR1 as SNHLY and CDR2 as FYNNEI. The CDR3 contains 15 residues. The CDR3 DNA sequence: TGTGCCAGTCTCGGACAGCCCTCAACTAATGAAAAACTGTTTTTT. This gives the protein CASLGQPSTNEKLFF.

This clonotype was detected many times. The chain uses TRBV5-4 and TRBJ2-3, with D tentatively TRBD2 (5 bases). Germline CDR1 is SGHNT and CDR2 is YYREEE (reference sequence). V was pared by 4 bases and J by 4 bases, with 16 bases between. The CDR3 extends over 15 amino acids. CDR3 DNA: TGTGCCAGCAGCACATTGCCTCCGGGGTCAGATACGCAGTATTTT. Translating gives CASSTLPPGSDTQYF.

CDR3 DNA: TGTGCCAGCAGACTTACAGGGGTGGCTTCACCCCTCCACTTT. Protein sequence: CASRLTGVASPLHF. This rearrangement joins TRBV25-1 to TRBJ1-6; 7 nucleotides line up with TRBD1. Trimming took 6 bases from V and 9 from J; bases not matched to a gene: 8. The CDR3 consists of 14 residues. Germline V CDR1 and CDR2: MGHDK, SYGVNS.

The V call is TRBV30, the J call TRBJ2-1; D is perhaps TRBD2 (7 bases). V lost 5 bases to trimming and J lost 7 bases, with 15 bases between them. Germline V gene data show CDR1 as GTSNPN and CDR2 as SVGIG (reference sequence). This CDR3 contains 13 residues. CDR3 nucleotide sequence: TGTGCCTGGGGGGAGGGGGGGGGGAATGAGCAGTTCTTC. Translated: CAWGEGGGNEQFF.

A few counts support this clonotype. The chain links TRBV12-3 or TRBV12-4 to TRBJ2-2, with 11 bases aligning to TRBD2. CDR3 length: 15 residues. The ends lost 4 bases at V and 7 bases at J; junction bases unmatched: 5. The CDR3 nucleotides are TGTGCCAGCAGTTACACTAGCGGGGGTAGCGGGGAGCTGTTTTTT. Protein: CASSYTSGGSGELFF.

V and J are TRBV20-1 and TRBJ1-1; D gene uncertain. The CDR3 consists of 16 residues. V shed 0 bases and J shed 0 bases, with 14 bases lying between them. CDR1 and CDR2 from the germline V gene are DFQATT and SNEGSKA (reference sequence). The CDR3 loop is CSARDLLVGVNTEAFF. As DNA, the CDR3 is TGCAGTGCTAGAGATCTTCTAGTCGGAGTGAACACTGAAGCTTTCTTT.

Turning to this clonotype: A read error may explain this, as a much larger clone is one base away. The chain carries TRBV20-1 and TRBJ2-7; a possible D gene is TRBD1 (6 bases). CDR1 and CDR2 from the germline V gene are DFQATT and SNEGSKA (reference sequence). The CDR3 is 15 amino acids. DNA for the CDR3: TGCAGTGCTATTCGAGGTGGGACACCGTCCTGCGAGCAGTACTTC. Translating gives CSAIRGGTPSCEQYF.

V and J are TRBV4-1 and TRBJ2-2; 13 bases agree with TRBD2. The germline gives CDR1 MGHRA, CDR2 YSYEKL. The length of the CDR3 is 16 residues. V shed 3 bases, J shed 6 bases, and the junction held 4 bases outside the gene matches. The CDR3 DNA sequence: TGCGCCAGCAGCCAGGGACTAGCGGGACGGTCCGGGGAGCTGTTTTTT. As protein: CASSQGLAGRSGELFF.